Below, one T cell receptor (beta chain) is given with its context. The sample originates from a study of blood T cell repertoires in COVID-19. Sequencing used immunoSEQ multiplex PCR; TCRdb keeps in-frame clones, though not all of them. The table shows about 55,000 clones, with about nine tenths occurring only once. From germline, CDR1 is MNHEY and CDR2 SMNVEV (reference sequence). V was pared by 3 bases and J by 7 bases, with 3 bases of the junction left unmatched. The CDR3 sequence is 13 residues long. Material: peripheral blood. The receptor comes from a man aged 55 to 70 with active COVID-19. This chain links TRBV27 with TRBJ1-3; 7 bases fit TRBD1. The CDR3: CASSLVQGNTIYF. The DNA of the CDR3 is TGTGCCAGCAGTTTGGTACAGGGGAACACCATATATTTT.